This is a list of T cell receptor beta chains from one sample in a study of CD8 T cells in ankylosing spondylitis. TCRdb used MiXCR to reprocess the 5' RACE reads, holding one entry per CDR3 protein. The profile covers approximately 440,000 distinct CDR3 sequences, with more than 15% appearing a single time and 0.95% to 1.1% taken by the ten largest. Sample: blood, either unsorted or a sorted T cell fraction (not recorded which). The receptor source for this set is a male donor with ankylosing spondylitis. The CDR3 runs from the conserved cysteine through the conserved F or W. The D gene is left open where the match is weak. Size is stated for part of the rows, as once, few or many counts, or as a class when the clone is expanded.

>TRBJ1-5|14|-|many|TRBV3-1
CASSAHGEGQPQHF
TGTGCCAGCAGCGCCCACGGGGAGGGACAGCCCCAGCATTTT
>TRBJ2-2|16|-|-|TRBV6-5
CASSYGGSANTGELFF
TGTGCCAGCAGTTACGGTGGCAGCGCGAACACCGGGGAGCTGTTTTTT
>TRBJ2-3|15|-|-|TRBV20-1
CSASYGRQSTDTQYF
TGCAGTGCTAGCTATGGGCGGCAAAGCACAGATACGCAGTATTTT
>TRBJ2-7|14|-|-|TRBV7-6
CASSSLRGTYEQYF
TGTGCCAGCAGCTCCCTCAGGGGAACCTACGAGCAGTACTTC
>TRBJ1-1|14|-|-|TRBV7-9
CASTLGGLNTEAFF
TGTGCCAGCACTTTGGGGGGGCTGAACACTGAAGCTTTCTTT
>TRBJ2-5|17|-|many|TRBV28
CASSFGPGSSYQETQYF
TGTGCCAGCAGTTTTGGTCCGGGATCATCCTATCAAGAGACCCAGTACTTC
>TRBJ2-1|15|TRBD1|-|TRBV12-3/TRBV12-4
CASSLGDSRVNEQFF
TGTGCCAGCAGTTTAGGGGACAGTAGGGTCAATGAGCAGTTCTTC
>TRBJ2-3|14|TRBD2|many|TRBV10-3
CAIGTSGGTDTQYF
TGTGCCATTGGGACTAGCGGGGGCACAGATACGCAGTATTTT
>TRBJ1-1|12|-|few|TRBV6-6
CASSSMTAEAFF
TGTGCCAGCAGTTCCATGACAGCCGAAGCTTTCTTT
>TRBJ1-6|14|TRBD1|-|TRBV9
CASSVVGGESPLHF
TGTGCCAGCAGCGTAGTAGGGGGCGAATCACCCCTCCACTTT
>TRBJ2-7|14|TRBD1|-|TRBV9
CASSARDRVHEQYF
TGTGCCAGCAGCGCAAGGGACAGGGTCCACGAGCAGTACTTC
>TRBJ2-1|16|TRBD2|-|TRBV9
CASSVGSSGRIDEQFF
TGTGCCAGCAGCGTAGGGTCCAGCGGGAGAATTGATGAGCAGTTCTTC
>TRBJ1-2|14|-|-|TRBV3-1
CASSPGKGDYGYTF
TGTGCCAGCAGCCCCGGCAAGGGGGACTATGGCTACACCTTC
>TRBJ1-4|13|-|-|TRBV12-3/TRBV12-4
CASGSGAGEKLFF
TGTGCCAGCGGGTCTGGGGCAGGTGAAAAACTGTTTTTT
>TRBJ2-2|13|-|-|TRBV20-1
CSARDRSHGELFF
TGCAGTGCTAGAGATCGGTCCCACGGGGAGCTGTTTTTT
>TRBJ1-1|15|-|-|TRBV30
CAWRRGGNLNTEAFF
TGTGCCTGGAGGAGAGGAGGAAACTTGAACACTGAAGCTTTCTTT
>TRBJ2-7|17|-|few|TRBV3-1
CASSHPSGTENSYEQYF
TGTGCCAGCAGCCATCCTTCCGGGACTGAAAACTCCTACGAGCAGTACTTC
>TRBJ1-1|15|-|few|TRBV20-1
CSAPGWVGLNTEAFF
TGCAGTGCTCCCGGGTGGGTAGGCCTGAACACTGAAGCTTTCTTT
>TRBJ2-5|16|TRBD1|few|TRBV10-2
CASSEVGTGMIGTQYF
TGCGCCAGCAGTGAGGTCGGGACAGGGATGATCGGGACCCAGTACTTC
>TRBJ2-7|15|-|-|TRBV7-2
CASSPLLSPLADRYF
TGTGCCAGCAGCCCACTCCTTTCACCTCTTGCCGACAGATACTTC
>TRBJ1-2|13|-|-|TRBV30
CAWAPGGNYGYTF
TGTGCCTGGGCCCCCGGAGGGAACTATGGCTACACCTTC
>TRBJ1-5|14|-|many|TRBV5-1
CASSPGTTDQPQHF
TGCGCCAGCAGCCCCGGGACAACTGATCAGCCCCAGCATTTT
>TRBJ1-3|16|-|-|TRBV24-1
CATSDGDSLSGNTIYF
TGTGCCACCAGTGATGGGGACTCCCTCTCTGGAAACACCATATATTTT